Listed here are 17 T cell receptor beta chains from one sample, sequenced in a study of regulatory and conventional T cells in RAG deficiency. Generated by immunoSEQ multiplex PCR, the TCRdb table keeps only in-frame clones and is missing some. Found here are over 9,500 clones, more than 85% of them singletons; the top ten hold around 0.96%. Conventional CD4+ T cells were sorted from blood as CD25-low CD127-high cells. These sequences were also reported in another study, on regulatory T cells. That investigation notes: The PCR used 52 TRBV and 13 TRBJ primers.

The material sequenced was CD4+ effector T cells sorted from blood. These receptors came from a human donor in good health.

The J gene is TRBJ2-7, the V gene TRBV7-9; 11 bases are shared with TRBD1. Germline V lookup: CDR1 SEHNR, CDR2 FQNEAQ (reference sequence). With V trimmed by 5 bases and J by 3 bases, 6 bases remained unmatched. The CDR3 is 15 amino acids. CDR3 nucleotides: TGTGCCAGCAGCCGCGGGACAGGGGGTTTCTACGAGCAGTACTTC. It yields the protein CASSRGTGGFYEQYF.

This clone was detected a few times. The rearrangement links TRBV19 to TRBJ1-3; a possible D gene is TRBD1 (5 bases). The CDR3 totals 15 residues. The germline gives CDR1 LNHDA, CDR2 SQIVND (reference sequence). Trimming removed 0 bases from V and 1 base from J, with 7 bases in between. CDR3 sequence (DNA): TGTGCCAGTAGTATAGAGGGACTGTCTGGAAACACCATATATTTT. It is translated as CASSIEGLSGNTIYF.

The V call is TRBV7-3, the J call TRBJ1-3; tentative D call: TRBD1 (6 bases). Germline lookup yields CDR1 SGHTA and CDR2 FQGTGA. Deletions cut 1 base from V and 4 bases from J, with 11 bases between. The length of the CDR3 is 15 residues. CDR3 region: CASSLSGTRGNTIYF. The CDR3 region has the DNA TGTGCCAGCAGCTTAAGTGGGACACGAGGAAACACCATATATTTT.

The CDR3 DNA reads as TGTGCCAGCAACCGAAGGCCTGCCAGATCCTCAGATACGCAGTATTTT. It specifies CASNRRPARSSDTQYF. The chain joins TRBV2 to TRBJ2-3, with unresolved D. The germline V and J ends were trimmed by 7 bases and 4 bases, with 21 bases remaining between them. Germline CDR1 reads SNHLY; CDR2 reads FYNNEI. The CDR3 spans 16 residues.

This chain links TRBV7-6 with TRBJ2-7; D unclear. The CDR3 spans 14 residues. The V and J ends lost 1 base and 0 bases respectively, with 7 bases between them. Germline V CDR1 and CDR2: SGHVS, FNYEAQ. CDR3 sequence: CASSLDRASYEQYF. The CDR3 coding sequence is TGTGCCAGCAGCTTAGACAGAGCCTCCTACGAGCAGTACTTC.

This chain links TRBV5-6 with TRBJ2-2; 11 bases match TRBD2. V dropped 5 bases and J dropped 6; count of bases not matched to a gene: 9. Per the germline V gene, CDR1 is SGHDT and CDR2 is YYEEEE. CDR3 length: 16 amino acids. The CDR3 DNA follows: TGTGCCAGCAGTTTACGGACTAGCGGGTATGCCGGGGAGCTGTTTTTT. This gives the protein CASSLRTSGYAGELFF.

J is TRBJ2-1 and V is TRBV6-5, with 7 bases fitting TRBD1. The V and J ends lost 4 bases and 3 bases, in that order; junction bases with no gene match: 9. The germline V gene encodes CDR1 MNHEY and CDR2 SVGAGI. This CDR3 comprises 16 residues. In DNA form, the CDR3 reads TGTGCCAGCAGTTCAAGACCAGGGGACAGCTACAATGAGCAGTTCTTC. Translated: CASSSRPGDSYNEQFF.

Remarks on this clone: Its ends do not fully match the called genes, so a read error is possible. The chain is built from TRBV29-1 and TRBJ1-1; 7 nucleotides line up with TRBD1. Germline V CDR1 and CDR2: SQVTM, ANQGSEA. CDR3 length: 15 residues. Here the CDR3 reads CSVQDRAGKNTEAFF. CDR3 sequence (DNA): TGCAGCGTTCAAGACAGGGCGGGTAAGAACACTGAAGCTTTCTTT. The full variable domain, in which reference TRBV29-1 and TRBJ1-1 provide the parts outside the CDR3, is SAVISQKPSRDICQRGTSLTIQCQVDSQVTMMFWYRQQPGQSLTLIATANQGSEATYESGFVIDKFPISRPNLTFSTLTVSNMSPEDSSIYLCSVQDRAGKNTEAFFGQGTRLTVV.

DNA of the CDR3: TGTGCCAGCAGCTTAGGAGTCCCGAGGGAGCAGTACTTC. Its protein is CASSLGVPREQYF. The rearrangement links TRBV7-2 to TRBJ2-7, with no clear D. The germline V and J ends were trimmed by 1 base and 7 bases, with 11 bases remaining between them. CDR3 size: 13 residues. The V gene's germline CDR1 is SGHTA and CDR2 FQGNSA.

The chain couples TRBV21-1 to TRBJ2-7; the listed D gene, TRBD2, was not tested against the DNA. TRBV21-1 is flagged as a pseudogene. The CDR3 has 16 amino acids. The CDR3 protein is CASSILTSGGAYEQYF. Written as DNA, the CDR3 is TGTGCCAGCAGCATCCTCACTAGCGGGGGGGCTTACGAGCAGTACTTC.

A word on this clone: Likely a read error: the CDR3 ends without its conserved phenylalanine or tryptophan. The DNA is omitted, as the CDR3 cannot be located on it reliably, and the CDR3 follows TCRdb's listing. The chain's CDR3 is CASTPWGGTDRS. The gene calls are TRBV27 and TRBJ2-7; TRBD2, as called in the table, went unchecked against the DNA. The CDR3 is 12 residues long, ends included. Germline-derived CDR1 and CDR2 are MNHEY and SMNVEV (reference sequence).

This clone was counted once. The chain couples TRBV6-5 to TRBJ2-7; TRBD1 matches at 8 bases. This CDR3 spans 15 amino acids. The V and J ends lost 6 bases and 0 bases, in that order; junction bases with no gene match: 7. Looked up from germline, CDR1 is MNHEY and CDR2 is SVGAGI. The CDR3 bases are TGTGCCAGCAGCGAGGGACAGGTCAACTCCTACGAGCAGTACTTC. Its translation: CASSEGQVNSYEQYF.

The gene calls are TRBV4-1 and TRBJ2-2; TRBD2 matches 14 bases. Unmatched junction bases numbered 5, after V lost 1 base and J lost 4 bases. Germline lookup yields CDR1 MGHRA and CDR2 YSYEKL. CDR3 length equals 18 residues. CDR3 in DNA: TGCGCCAGCAGCCAAGGGGGACTAGCGGGGGTGGGCACCGGGGAGCTGTTTTTT. This gives the protein CASSQGGLAGVGTGELFF.

The chain links TRBV19 to TRBJ1-4; 10 nucleotides align to TRBD1. Germline values: CDR1 LNHDA, CDR2 SQIVND (reference sequence). The CDR3 spans 15 residues. V trimming: 11 bases; J trimming: 3 bases; junction bases outside the gene matches: 9. The CDR3 bases are TGTGCCGCGAAGTCGGGACAGGGGTCTAATGAAAAACTGTTTTTT. Translated: CAAKSGQGSNEKLFF.

The genes are TRBV11-2 and TRBJ1-1; D remains unclear. With 5 bases removed from V and 8 bases from J, the gap between germline ends came to 15 bases. This CDR3 comprises 13 residues. Germline V CDR1 and CDR2: SGHAT, FQNNGV. CDR3 in amino acids: CASSLRTGFEAFF. The CDR3 coding sequence is TGTGCCAGCAGCCTCCGGACGGGCTTCGAAGCTTTCTTT.

This chain joins TRBV4-1 and TRBJ2-6, with D possibly matching TRBD2 (5 bases). The V gene lost 2 bases and the J gene lost 0 bases, with 11 bases spanning the gap. Germline CDR1 MGHRA, CDR2 YSYEKL. The CDR3 runs to 17 residues. The CDR3 protein is CASSQSMEVSGANVLTF. CDR3 bases: TGCGCCAGCAGCCAAAGTATGGAGGTCTCTGGGGCCAACGTCCTGACTTTC.

The chain is built from TRBV2 and TRBJ2-3, with 9 bases matching TRBD1. Germline V lookup: CDR1 SNHLY, CDR2 FYNNEI. The CDR3 consists of 14 residues. Unmatched junction bases numbered 2, after V lost 6 bases and J lost 1 base. The CDR3 DNA sequence: TGTGCCAGCAGCCGGGACAGGGGCACAGATACGCAGTATTTT. It is translated as CASSRDRGTDTQYF.